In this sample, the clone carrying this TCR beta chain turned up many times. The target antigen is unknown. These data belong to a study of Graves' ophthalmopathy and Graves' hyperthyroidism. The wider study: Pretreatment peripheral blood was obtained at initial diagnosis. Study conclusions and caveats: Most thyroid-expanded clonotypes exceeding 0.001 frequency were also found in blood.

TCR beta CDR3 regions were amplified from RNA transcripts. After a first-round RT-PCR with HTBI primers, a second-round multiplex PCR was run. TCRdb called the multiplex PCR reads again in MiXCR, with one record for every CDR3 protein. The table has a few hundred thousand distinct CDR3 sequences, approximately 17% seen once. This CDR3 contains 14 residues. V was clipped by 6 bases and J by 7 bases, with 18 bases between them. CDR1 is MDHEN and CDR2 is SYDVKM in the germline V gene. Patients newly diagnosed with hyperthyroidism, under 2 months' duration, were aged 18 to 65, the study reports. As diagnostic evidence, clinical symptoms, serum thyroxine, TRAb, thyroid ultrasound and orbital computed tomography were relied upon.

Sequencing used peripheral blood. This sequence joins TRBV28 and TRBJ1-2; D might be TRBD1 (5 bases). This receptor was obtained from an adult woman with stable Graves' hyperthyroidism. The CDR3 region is CASRTAGGGTGYTF. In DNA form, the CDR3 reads TGTGCCAGCAGGACAGCCGGTGGAGGTACTGGCTACACCTTC.